The 10 T cell receptor beta chains below all came from one sample that was sequenced in a study of cytomegalovirus exposure and HLA in healthy donors. The PCR contained 60 Vbeta and 13 Jbeta primers. Generated by immunoSEQ multiplex PCR, the TCRdb table keeps only in-frame clones and is missing some. The repertoire has 150,000 to 200,000 clones, 65% to 85% of them found once; the top ten carry over 1.5%. The specimen sequenced was PBMCs. The receptor set was obtained from a middle-aged man in good health and CMV-seropositive.

The chain links TRBV11-3 to TRBJ1-6; D is undetermined. Trimming shortened V by 0 bases and J by 13 bases, and 10 bases separated the two germline ends. Germline loops: CDR1 SGHNT, CDR2 YENEEA. This CDR3 contains 13 residues. For the CDR3, the DNA is TGTGCCAGCAGCTTAGATGGGGAGAATCCCCTCCACTTT. As protein: CASSLDGENPLHF.

V is TRBV5-1 and J is TRBJ2-7; 8 bases align to TRBD2. The CDR3 consists of 15 residues. CDR1 SGHRS and CDR2 YFSETQ come from the germline V gene. V lost 3 bases and J lost 6; bases outside the gene matches: 11. The CDR3 here is CASSSLAGSGGEQYF. In nucleotides, the CDR3 is TGCGCCAGCAGCTCATTAGCGGGATCGGGGGGCGAGCAGTACTTC.

This clone was counted once. This chain uses TRBV18 with TRBJ2-2, with a tentative D call TRBD1 (6 bases). V was pared by 4 bases and J by 1 base, with 10 bases between. The CDR3 runs 15 residues. The germline V gene encodes CDR1 KGHSH and CDR2 LQKENI. CDR3 nucleotides: TGTGCCAGCTCACTGGACAGTTTGAACACCGGGGAGCTGTTTTTT. As protein: CASSLDSLNTGELFF.

V usage is TRBV5-4 and J usage is TRBJ2-5, with TRBD2 matching over 15 bases. The trim removed 4 bases at V and 3 bases at J, leaving 10 bases unmatched. This CDR3 is built from 18 residues. The germline V gene has CDR1 SGHNT and CDR2 YYREEE (reference sequence). The CDR3 protein is CASSRGLAGGVTEETQYF. The CDR3, as DNA: TGTGCCAGCAGCAGGGGACTAGCGGGAGGAGTTACAGAAGAGACCCAGTACTTC.

The chain combines TRBV6-1 with TRBJ2-7, with D possibly matching TRBD1 (6 bases). The CDR3 sequence is 15 residues long. V dropped 2 bases and J dropped 3 bases, with 14 bases sitting between them. Germline V gives CDR1 MNHNS, CDR2 SASEGT. This chain's CDR3 is CASSENPGHNYEQYF. The CDR3 coding sequence is TGTGCCAGCAGTGAAAATCCGGGACACAACTACGAGCAGTACTTC.

The V call is TRBV4-2, the J call TRBJ2-3, with 9 bases lining up with TRBD2. Germline CDR1 is LGHNA and CDR2 is YNFKEQ. The CDR3 has 15 residues. Trimming removed 4 bases from V and 5 bases from J; junction bases left unmatched: 7. CDR3 region: CASSPSAGGGDTQYF. The CDR3 bases are TGTGCCAGCAGCCCGTCGGCGGGGGGGGGAGATACGCAGTATTTT.

The chain employs TRBV5-1 and TRBJ1-1, with D unresolved. Germline CDR1 reads SGHRS; CDR2 reads YFSETQ. The CDR3 runs 13 residues. Trimming took off 4 bases at V and 0 bases at J, with 7 bases between the two ends. CDR3: CASSRGLNTEAFF. CDR3 nucleotides: TGCGCCAGCAGCCGGGGATTGAACACTGAAGCTTTCTTT.

CDR3 residues: CASSQGDWLETQYF. CDR3 coding DNA: TGCGCCAGCAGCCAGGGGGACTGGTTAGAGACCCAGTACTTC. V and J are TRBV5-1 and TRBJ2-5; possibly TRBD1 for D (7 bases). The V end lost 4 bases, the J end lost 4 bases, and 14 bases lay between the germline ends. The CDR3 covers 14 residues. Germline values: CDR1 SGHRS, CDR2 YFSETQ.

The chain links TRBV27 to TRBJ2-7, with D possibly being TRBD2 (5 bases). Germline V lookup: CDR1 MNHEY, CDR2 SMNVEV (reference sequence). Trimming took off 2 bases at V and 7 bases at J, with 18 bases between the two ends. This CDR3 has 15 residues. CDR3 loop: CASSLMDGRRREQYF. In nucleotides, the CDR3 is TGTGCCAGCAGTTTAATGGACGGACGAAGGAGGGAGCAGTACTTC.

As regards this clone: The sample carries other DNA sequences with the same CDR3. V is TRBV29-1 and J is TRBJ2-1; TRBD2 matches 7 bases. The germline gives CDR1 SQVTM, CDR2 ANQGSEA. The junction had 0 bases not matched to a gene; V was cut back by 1 base and J by 3 bases. This CDR3 spans 13 amino acids. CDR3 sequence (DNA): TGCAGCGTTGAAGCGGGAGGCTACAATGAGCAGTTCTTC. Amino acid sequence: CSVEAGGYNEQFF.